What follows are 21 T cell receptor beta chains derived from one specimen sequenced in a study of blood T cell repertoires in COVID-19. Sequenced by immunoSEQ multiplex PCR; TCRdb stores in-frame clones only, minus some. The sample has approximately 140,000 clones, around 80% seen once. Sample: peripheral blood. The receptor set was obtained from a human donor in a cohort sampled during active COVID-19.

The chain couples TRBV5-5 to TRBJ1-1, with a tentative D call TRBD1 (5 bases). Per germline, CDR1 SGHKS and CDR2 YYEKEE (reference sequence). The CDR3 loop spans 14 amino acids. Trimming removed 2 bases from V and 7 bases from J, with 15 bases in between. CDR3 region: CASSFSVTEFEAFF. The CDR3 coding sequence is TGTGCCAGCAGCTTTTCCGTGACAGAGTTTGAAGCTTTCTTT.

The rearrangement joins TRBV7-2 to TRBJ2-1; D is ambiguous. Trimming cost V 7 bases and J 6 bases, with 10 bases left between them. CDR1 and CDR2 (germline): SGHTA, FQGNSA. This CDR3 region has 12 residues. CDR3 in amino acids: CASKLITNEQFF. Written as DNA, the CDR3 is TGTGCCAGCAAACTGATAACCAATGAGCAGTTCTTC.

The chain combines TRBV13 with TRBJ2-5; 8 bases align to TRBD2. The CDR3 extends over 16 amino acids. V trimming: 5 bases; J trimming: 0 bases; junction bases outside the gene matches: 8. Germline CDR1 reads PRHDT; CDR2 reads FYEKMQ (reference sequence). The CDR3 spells CASSPEAGANQETQYF. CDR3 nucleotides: TGTGCCAGCAGCCCCGAAGCGGGGGCGAACCAAGAGACCCAGTACTTC.

CDR3 amino acids: CASRDFNSLNTEAFF. The CDR3 DNA reads as TGTGCCAGCAGGGACTTTAACAGTTTGAACACTGAAGCTTTCTTT. The chain couples TRBV7-9 to TRBJ1-1, with unresolved D. Trimming left V 6 bases short and J 0 bases short, with 14 bases between. The CDR3 runs 15 residues. Germline loops: CDR1 SEHNR, CDR2 FQNEAQ (reference sequence).

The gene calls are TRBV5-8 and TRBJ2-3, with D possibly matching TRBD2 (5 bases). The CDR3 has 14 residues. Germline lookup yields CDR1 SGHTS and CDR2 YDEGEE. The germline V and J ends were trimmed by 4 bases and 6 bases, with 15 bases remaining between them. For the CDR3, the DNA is TGTGCCAGCAGCCTTAGATCGGGGTGGGATACGCAGTATTTT. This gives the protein CASSLRSGWDTQYF.

The CDR3 region is CASSISVSNQPQHF. CDR3 in DNA: TGTGCCAGTAGTATTTCAGTAAGCAATCAGCCCCAGCATTTT. The V and J genes are TRBV19 and TRBJ1-5; no clear D. V was trimmed by 3 bases and J by 1 base, leaving 7 bases between them. Germline values: CDR1 LNHDA, CDR2 SQIVND (reference sequence). The CDR3 consists of 14 residues.

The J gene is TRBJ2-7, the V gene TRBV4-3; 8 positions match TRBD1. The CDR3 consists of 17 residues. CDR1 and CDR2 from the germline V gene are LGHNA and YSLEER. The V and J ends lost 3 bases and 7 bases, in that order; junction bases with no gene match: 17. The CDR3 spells CASSQGTPGQAALEQYF. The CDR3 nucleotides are TGCGCCAGCAGCCAGGGGACCCCGGGACAGGCTGCGTTGGAGCAGTACTTC.

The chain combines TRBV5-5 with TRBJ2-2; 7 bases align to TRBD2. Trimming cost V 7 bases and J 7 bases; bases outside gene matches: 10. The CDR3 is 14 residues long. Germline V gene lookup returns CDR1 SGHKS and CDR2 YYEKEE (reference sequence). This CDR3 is CASRVRGMRGELFF. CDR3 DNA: TGTGCCAGCCGGGTGCGGGGGATGCGCGGGGAGCTGTTTTTT.

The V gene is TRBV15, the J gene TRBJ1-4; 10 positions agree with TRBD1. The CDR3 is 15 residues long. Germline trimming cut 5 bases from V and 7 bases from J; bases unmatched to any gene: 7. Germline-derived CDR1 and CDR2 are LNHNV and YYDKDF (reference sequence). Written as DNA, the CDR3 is TGTGCCACCAGCCCGACAGGGGGCTTGGGTGAAAAACTGTTTTTT. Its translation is CATSPTGGLGEKLFF.

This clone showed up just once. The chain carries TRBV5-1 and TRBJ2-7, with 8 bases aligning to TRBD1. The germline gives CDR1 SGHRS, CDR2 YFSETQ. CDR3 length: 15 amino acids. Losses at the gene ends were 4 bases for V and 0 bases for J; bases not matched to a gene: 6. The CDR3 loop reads CASSIGQGSSYEQYF. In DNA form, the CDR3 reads TGCGCCAGCAGCATCGGACAGGGAAGCTCCTACGAGCAGTACTTC.

The CDR3 protein is CASSVEGRGKQYF. For the CDR3, the DNA is TGTGCCAGCAGCGTAGAGGGGCGAGGCAAGCAGTACTTC. The rearrangement links TRBV9 to TRBJ2-7, with D possibly TRBD1 on 5 matching bases. Trimming left V 0 bases short and J 8 bases short, with 12 bases between. Germline V lookup: CDR1 SGDLS, CDR2 YYNGEE. The CDR3 loop spans 13 amino acids.

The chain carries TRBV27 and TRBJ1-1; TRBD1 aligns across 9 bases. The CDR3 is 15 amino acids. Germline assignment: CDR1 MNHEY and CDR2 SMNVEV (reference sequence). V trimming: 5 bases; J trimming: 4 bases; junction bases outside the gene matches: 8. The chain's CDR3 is CASSLRQGVGTEAFF. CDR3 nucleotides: TGTGCCAGCAGTCTACGACAGGGGGTGGGCACTGAAGCTTTCTTT.

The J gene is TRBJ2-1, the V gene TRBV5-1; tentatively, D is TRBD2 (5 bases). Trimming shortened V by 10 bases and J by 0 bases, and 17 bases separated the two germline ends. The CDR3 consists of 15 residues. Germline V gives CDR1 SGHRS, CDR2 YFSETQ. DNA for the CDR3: TGCGCCTCCGGCGGGCAGCTTAGCTCCTACAATGAGCAGTTCTTC. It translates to CASGGQLSSYNEQFF.

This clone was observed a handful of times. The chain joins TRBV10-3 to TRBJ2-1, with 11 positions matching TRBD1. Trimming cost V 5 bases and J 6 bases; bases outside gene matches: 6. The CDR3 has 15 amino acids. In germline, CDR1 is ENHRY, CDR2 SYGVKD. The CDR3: CAISSGQGGTNEQFF. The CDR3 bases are TGTGCCATCAGTTCGGGACAGGGGGGGACCAATGAGCAGTTCTTC.

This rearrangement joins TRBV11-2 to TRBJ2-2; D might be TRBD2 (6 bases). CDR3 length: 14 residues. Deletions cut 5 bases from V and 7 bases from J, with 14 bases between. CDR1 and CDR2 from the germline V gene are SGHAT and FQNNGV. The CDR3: CASSGLWGVGELFF. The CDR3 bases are TGTGCCAGCAGCGGCCTTTGGGGGGTCGGGGAGCTGTTTTTT.

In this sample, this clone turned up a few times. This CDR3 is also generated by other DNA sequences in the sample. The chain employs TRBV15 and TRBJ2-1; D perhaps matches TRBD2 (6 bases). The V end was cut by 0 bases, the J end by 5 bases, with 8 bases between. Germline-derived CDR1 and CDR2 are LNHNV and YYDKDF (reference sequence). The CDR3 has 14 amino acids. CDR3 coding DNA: TGTGCCACCAGCAGAGATGGCGGGAACAATGAGCAGTTCTTC. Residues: CATSRDGGNNEQFF. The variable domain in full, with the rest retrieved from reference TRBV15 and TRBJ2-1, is DAMVIQNPRYQVTQFGKPVTLSCSQTLNHNVMYWYQQKSSQAPKLLFHYYDKDFNNEADTPDNFQSRRPNTSFCFLDIRSPGLGDTAMYLCATSRDGGNNEQFFGPGTRLTVL.

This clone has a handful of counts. The CDR3 spells CASSQTQGGHYGYTF. CDR3 sequence (DNA): TGTGCCAGCAGCCAGACCCAGGGGGGTCACTATGGCTACACCTTC. The rearrangement uses TRBV3-1 (or the pseudogene TRBV3-2) and TRBJ1-2, with 7 nucleotides matching TRBD1. In germline, CDR1 is LGHDT, CDR2 YNNKEL (reference sequence). This CDR3 is built from 15 residues. V shed 3 bases, J shed 3 bases, and the junction held 7 bases outside the gene matches.

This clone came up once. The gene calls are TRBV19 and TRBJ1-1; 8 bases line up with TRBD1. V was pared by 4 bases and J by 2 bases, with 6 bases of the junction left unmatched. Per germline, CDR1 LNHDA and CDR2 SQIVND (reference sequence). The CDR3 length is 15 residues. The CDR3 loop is CASSTPTGDNTEAFF. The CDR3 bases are TGTGCCAGTAGTACCCCGACAGGGGATAACACTGAAGCTTTCTTT.

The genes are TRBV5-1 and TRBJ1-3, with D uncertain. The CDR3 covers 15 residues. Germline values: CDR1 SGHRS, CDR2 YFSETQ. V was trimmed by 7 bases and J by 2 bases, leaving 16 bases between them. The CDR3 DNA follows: TGCGCCAGCGCAAAGACGGCGGGCACTGGAAACACCATATATTTT. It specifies CASAKTAGTGNTIYF.

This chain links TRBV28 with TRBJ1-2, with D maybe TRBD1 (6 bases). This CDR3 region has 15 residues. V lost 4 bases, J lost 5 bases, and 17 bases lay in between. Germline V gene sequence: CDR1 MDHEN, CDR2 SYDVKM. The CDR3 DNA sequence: TGTGCCAGCAGTTCCCTGGACAGACTCAGATATGGCTACACCTTC. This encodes CASSSLDRLRYGYTF.

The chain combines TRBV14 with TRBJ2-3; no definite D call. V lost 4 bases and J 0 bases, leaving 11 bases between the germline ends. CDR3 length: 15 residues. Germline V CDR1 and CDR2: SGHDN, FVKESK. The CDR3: CASSPQPTSTDTQYF. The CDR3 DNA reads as TGTGCCAGCAGCCCCCAACCTACTAGCACAGATACGCAGTATTTT.